The 16 T cell receptor beta chains in this list originate from one sample, sequenced in a study of blood T cell repertoires in COVID-19. This table comes from immunoSEQ multiplex PCR, and its TCRdb copy is limited to in-frame clones, with some not included. In the table there are around 300,000 clones, around 80% of which are singletons. Sequencing input: peripheral blood. Source of these receptors: a man aged 25 to 40 with active or convalescent COVID-19.

V gene TRBV28 combines with J gene TRBJ1-6; no firm D call. The germline V and J ends were trimmed by 6 bases and 11 bases, with 14 bases remaining between them. The CDR3 totals 13 residues. Germline CDR1 is MDHEN and CDR2 is SYDVKM. CDR3 in amino acids: CASSPPQVAPLHF. The CDR3 DNA follows: TGTGCCAGCAGCCCCCCGCAGGTGGCACCCCTCCACTTT. Full variable domain (outside the CDR3, taken from reference TRBV28 and TRBJ1-6): DVKVTQSSRYLVKRTGEKVFLECVQDMDHENMFWYRQDPGLGLRLIYFSYDVKMKEKGDIPEGYSVSREKKERFSLILESASTNQTSMYLCASSPPQVAPLHFGNGTRLTVT.

The chain employs TRBV18 and TRBJ2-1, with TRBD2 matching over 8 bases. This CDR3 has 15 residues. The V gene end was trimmed by 2 bases and the J gene end by 3 bases; junction bases not matched to a gene: 3. CDR1 is KGHSH, CDR2 LQKENI, per germline. The CDR3 DNA follows: TGTGCCAGCTCACCATCCGGGGGGGACTACAATGAGCAGTTCTTC. Translation gives CASSPSGGDYNEQFF.

The chain couples TRBV10-1 to TRBJ2-7; TRBD1 matches at 7 bases. Germline V gene sequence: CDR1 WNHNN, CDR2 SYGVQD (reference sequence). The CDR3 is 18 amino acids. Trimming cost V 5 bases and J 1 base; bases outside gene matches: 17. CDR3 DNA: TGCGCCAGCAGTCCTGAAGCCACAGGGGAACGTGTGTCCTACGAGCAGTACTTC. Protein product: CASSPEATGERVSYEQYF.

V usage is TRBV7-2 and J usage is TRBJ2-5, with 9 positions matching TRBD1. Germline loops: CDR1 SGHTA, CDR2 FQGNSA. J was trimmed by 4 bases and V by 3 bases; bases with no gene match: 9. CDR3 size: 16 residues. CDR3 in DNA: TGTGCCAGCAGCTTTCCCTTGGACAGGGGATTAGAGACCCAGTACTTC. It translates to CASSFPLDRGLETQYF.

V gene TRBV7-9 combines with J gene TRBJ2-3; TRBD2 agrees at 9 bases. The CDR3 length is 16 residues. Germline V lookup: CDR1 SEHNR, CDR2 FQNEAQ (reference sequence). V gave up 1 base and J gave up 6 bases; unmatched junction bases: 8. In DNA, the CDR3 is TGTGCCAGCAGCTTAGGGGGTCTAGCGGGAACCGATACGCAGTATTTT. Translated, it gives CASSLGGLAGTDTQYF.

This chain links TRBV24-1 with TRBJ2-5, with D perhaps matching TRBD2 (5 bases). The CDR3 loop spans 13 amino acids. Germline V gives CDR1 KGHDR, CDR2 SFDVKD. V was cut by 0 bases and J by 5 bases, with 6 bases left in between. The CDR3 coding sequence is TGTGCCACCAGTGATTTGACGGGGGAGACCCAGTACTTC. Translation: CATSDLTGETQYF.

The rearrangement uses TRBV7-8 and TRBJ2-7; possibly TRBD1 for D (7 bases). There are 14 residues in the CDR3. CDR1 is SGHVS and CDR2 is FQNEAQ in the germline V gene. V lost 0 bases and J 6 bases, leaving 12 bases between the germline ends. The CDR3 DNA reads TGTGCCAGCAGCTTAGCGCGGCAGGGGGGCGAGCAGTACTTC. Translating gives CASSLARQGGEQYF.

The chain joins TRBV4-2 to TRBJ2-7; possible D gene TRBD1, 6 bases. CDR1 LGHNA and CDR2 YNFKEQ come from the germline V gene. Trimming removed 3 bases from V and 5 bases from J, with 14 bases in between. The CDR3 runs to 14 residues. CDR3 bases: TGTGCCAGCAGCCAGGTTTCAGGGGACCACGAGCAGTACTTC. Its protein is CASSQVSGDHEQYF.

The count of this clone is one. V usage is TRBV6-5 and J usage is TRBJ2-7, with 7 bases lining up with TRBD2. Germline CDR1 is MNHEY and CDR2 is SVGAGI. V shed 0 bases, J shed 7 bases, and the junction held 3 bases outside the gene matches. CDR3 size: 13 residues. The CDR3 DNA reads TGTGCCAGCAGTTACTCGGGAGGGACGGAGCAGTACTTC. It yields the protein CASSYSGGTEQYF.

This chain uses TRBV19 with TRBJ1-5; maybe TRBD1 (6 bases). Germline CDR1 LNHDA, CDR2 SQIVND (reference sequence). The V and J ends lost 1 base and 2 bases respectively, with 12 bases between them. The CDR3 covers 16 residues. The CDR3 is CASSIGRGLGNQPQHF. The DNA for the CDR3 is TGTGCCAGTAGTATAGGGCGGGGGCTTGGCAATCAGCCCCAGCATTTT.

The chain is built from TRBV5-1 and TRBJ2-1; 7 bases match TRBD1. Trimming took 0 bases from V and 0 from J; bases not matched to a gene: 6. Germline CDR1 SGHRS, CDR2 YFSETQ. This CDR3 has 17 amino acids. The CDR3 DNA sequence: TGCGCCAGCAGCTTGGAGTACAGGGGTATCTCCTACAATGAGCAGTTCTTC. It translates to CASSLEYRGISYNEQFF.

In its sample, this clone was seen a few times. CDR3 sequence: CASSSRTARVGTFGYTF. CDR3 DNA: TGTGCCAGCAGCTCCCGAACCGCACGGGTCGGAACGTTTGGCTACACCTTC. The chain employs TRBV7-9 and TRBJ1-2; D not resolved. This CDR3 is 17 amino acids long. The germline gives CDR1 SEHNR, CDR2 FQNEAQ (reference sequence). Trimming left V 4 bases short and J 7 bases short, with 25 bases between.

The V call is TRBV5-1, the J call TRBJ1-1; maybe TRBD1 (6 bases). Germline loops: CDR1 SGHRS, CDR2 YFSETQ. V shed 4 bases and J shed 5 bases, with 21 bases lying between them. The CDR3 covers 16 residues. CDR3 sequence reads: CASSVQGMSMGTEAFF. As DNA, the CDR3 is TGCGCCAGCAGCGTACAGGGAATGTCAATGGGGACTGAAGCTTTCTTT.

The chain couples TRBV19 to TRBJ2-5; D remains unclear. Trimming stripped 5 bases from V and 2 bases from J, with 12 bases between. Germline V gene data show CDR1 as LNHDA and CDR2 as SQIVND (reference sequence). This CDR3 is built from 14 residues. CDR3 DNA: TGTGCCAGTAGTCGACAAGACCAACAAGAGACCCAGTACTTC. Translating it yields CASSRQDQQETQYF.

The genes are TRBV7-2 and TRBJ1-4; 7 bases agree with TRBD1. J gave up 8 bases and V 5 bases, and 14 bases lay outside the gene matches. The CDR3 extends over 16 amino acids. In germline, CDR1 is SGHTA, CDR2 FQGNSA. Here the CDR3 DNA reads TGTGCCAGCAGCCCCCGGAGACAGGGAAGGGGCGAAAAACTGTTTTTT. It specifies CASSPRRQGRGEKLFF.

As for this clone: Other DNA sequences in this specimen translate into the identical CDR3. The V gene is TRBV28, the J gene TRBJ1-1; TRBD1 agrees at 7 bases. The CDR3 extends over 14 amino acids. Germline V gives CDR1 MDHEN, CDR2 SYDVKM. V lost 3 bases to trimming and J lost 1 base; unmatched junction nucleotides: 2. The CDR3 sequence is CASSLGQRNTEAFF. The CDR3 nucleotides are TGTGCCAGCAGTTTGGGACAGAGGAACACTGAAGCTTTCTTT.